The clone carrying this TCR beta chain was detected a few times. The source of the sample is a study of blood T cell repertoires in COVID-19. Study summary: From T cells, B-cell-depleted T cells, or PBMCs came the material, which was cDNA or gDNA.

Methods used by the authors: Quantification of nucleated cells was approximated via reference gene primer amplification. Generated by immunoSEQ multiplex PCR, the TCRdb table keeps only in-frame clones and is missing some. V, J and clone size derive from that table, while D and trimming were established from the DNA sequence. Of about 400,000 clones in the sample, 88% were seen once. Participants, about 18 to 95 years old, spanned 25 or so US areas. Grouping used clinical history reported by participants in a survey and questionnaire. V lost 5 bases and J lost 3, with 12 bases in between. This CDR3 spans 14 amino acids. CDR1 and CDR2 from the germline V gene are SGHDT and YYEEEE.

What was sequenced was PBMCs or T cells enriched from blood (not recorded which). This sequence originates from a woman aged 40 to 55 with acute COVID-19. This sequence joins TRBV5-6 and TRBJ1-5; the D is unclear. The CDR3 DNA follows: TGTGCCAGCAGTTTCCCGGGAAACAATCAGCCCCAGCATTTT. The encoded protein is CASSFPGNNQPQHF.